This entry features one T cell receptor (beta chain) sequence. Its target is unknown. Study processing details: The study took CDR3 differences across clinicopathological groups and made a distant-metastasis classifier for papillary thyroid cancer from them. TCRdb re-clonotyped the PCR reads through MiXCR. The V and J calls reflect TCRdb's pipeline rather than the authors' work. Here the sample spans about 93,000 clones, roughly 13% being singletons. All patients were treatment-naive before thyroid surgery. The record originates from a study of metastatic and nonmetastatic thyroid tumors. Study-level information: Patients with malignant and benign thyroid disease provided blood and tumor or nodule tissue, whose repertoires were compared.

Study observations and caveats: For both blood and tumor, malignant thyroid tumors reportedly showed significantly higher TCR beta diversity than benign nodules did.

This sequence originates from a female donor with papillary thyroid cancer or a benign thyroid nodule (not recorded which). Some clones in this sample may be carry-over from other donors' samples. The material sequenced was blood.

The DNA of the CDR3 is TGTGCCAGCAGCCAAGCCCCCGGGACCGGGGAGCTGTTTTTT. It encodes CASSQAPGTGELFF. V usage is TRBV3-1 and J usage is TRBJ2-2, with unresolved D. The CDR3 totals 14 residues. V was shortened by 1 base and J by 5 bases, with 8 bases between the two germline ends. CDR1 and CDR2 (germline): LGHDT, YNNKEL (reference sequence). The entire variable domain, with the rest obtained from reference TRBV3-1 and TRBJ2-2, is as follows: DTAVSQTPKYLVTQMGNDKSIKCEQNLGHDTMYWYKQDSKKFLKIMFSYNNKELIINETVPNRFSPKSPDKAHLNLHINSLELGDSAVYFCASSQAPGTGELFFGEGSRLTVL.